The clone carrying this T cell receptor (beta chain) was counted between two and nine times. Its antigen is undetermined. Via MiXCR, TCRdb re-called the reads, giving one row per CDR3 protein. The table has fewer than 60,000 distinct CDR3 sequences, around a fifth seen once; the top ten hold over 75%. Trimming at V came to 1 base and at J to 2 bases, leaving 9 bases not matched to a gene. Germline lookup yields CDR1 LGHNA and CDR2 YNFKEQ. The CDR3 is 18 amino acids. The data derive from a study of T cell repertoires in cytomegalovirus infection. Study-wide context: Recently described HLA-C-restricted plus well-studied HLA-B-restricted CMV epitopes were used.

Findings of the study overall: Carriage of CMV together with the relevant HLA was identifiable through cumulative public TCR beta family frequency. The ex vivo response was dominated by HLA-C-restricted CMV-specific TCR beta clonotypes.

The sequencing used CD8+ T cells from cultured PBMCs, collected from culture after CMV antigen stimulation. The chain uses TRBV4-2 and TRBJ2-5; 11 bases are a match to TRBD2. This TCR came from a human donor in good health (CMV status not recorded). Some clones in this sample may be carry-over from other donors' samples. CDR3 bases: TGTGCCAGCAGCCAAGCAAGTGATAGCGGGGGGGTACAAGAGACCCAGTACTTC. This gives the protein CASSQASDSGGVQETQYF.